This is a list of T cell receptor beta chains from one sample in a study of shared clonotypes between healthy human individuals. Libraries were prepared by immunoSEQ multiplex PCR; TCRdb keeps only in-frame clonotypes and omits some of them. The sample has more than 2 million clones, about 94% seen once. Sample: naive CD8+ T cells sorted from blood. The receptor source for this set is a man between 18 and 29 years old in good health. The conserved cysteine and the conserved F or W are not part of the CDR3 here. A D gene is named only where the DNA matches it firmly.

j_gene	v_gene	len	d_gene	CDR3aa
TRBJ2-7	TRBV30	10	NA	AWSVIAAEQY
TRBJ2-2	TRBV9	12	NA	ASSLGAGTGELF
TRBJ1-3	TRBV7-2	13	NA	ASTEAGGPGNTIY
TRBJ2-3	TRBV7-2	15	TRBD2	ASSPGLAGARTDTQY
TRBJ2-7	TRBV2	17	TRBD2	ASSGDPGLAGQGSYEQY
TRBJ1-2	TRBV28	12	TRBD1	ASRDGQGYYGYT
TRBJ1-6	TRBV6-5	13	NA	ASSYSGVRNSPLH
TRBJ2-2	TRBV4-1	14	NA	ASSQELGAGAGELF
TRBJ2-1	TRBV27	13	TRBD2	ASSPLSGTDNEQF
TRBJ1-2	TRBV7-9	13	TRBD1	ASSSRTGTGEGYT
TRBJ2-7	TRBV2	12	TRBD2	ASRPAGGTYEQY
TRBJ1-2	TRBV25-1	11	NA	ASSEWGNYGYT
TRBJ1-1	TRBV7-9	12	NA	ASSLAQGNTEAF
TRBJ1-2	TRBV16	14	NA	ASSQKAHPGFAGYT
TRBJ2-5	TRBV9	12	NA	ASSAGSLQETQY
TRBJ2-7	TRBV5-6	11	NA	ASSFSGFDEQY
TRBJ2-5	TRBV7-9	13	NA	ASSPQQGLLETQY
TRBJ1-1	TRBV6-6	11	NA	ASSPVGQNPAF
TRBJ2-1	TRBV23-1	16	TRBD2	ASSHPRWPSRGDNEQF
TRBJ2-7	TRBV10-1	15	NA	ASSEGNAGTDSYEQY
TRBJ1-1	TRBV7-9	12	TRBD1	ASSTRTGSDEAF
TRBJ2-5	TRBV4-1	12	TRBD1	ASSQGQGWETQY
TRBJ2-1	TRBV4-1	10	NA	ASSQGYNEQF
TRBJ2-5	TRBV7-9	11	NA	ASSSNPEETQY
TRBJ2-5	TRBV21-1	12	NA	ASSKLEYQETQY
TRBJ2-3	TRBV7-8	16	TRBD2	ASSFEGLAETYTDTQY
TRBJ2-2	TRBV6-5	13	TRBD1	ASSYYGQGFWELF
TRBJ2-1	TRBV11-3	11	NA	ASSFSIGDEQF
TRBJ2-1	TRBV9	12	TRBD2	ASSEGLAGAEQF
TRBJ1-1	TRBV10-2	12	TRBD1	ASKLQGADTEAF
TRBJ2-3	TRBV27	11	NA	ASSFSRADTQY
TRBJ2-7	TRBV4-1	12	NA	ASSQVQDGSEQY
TRBJ2-3	TRBV12-5	13	TRBD1	ASVRTGVSTDTQY
TRBJ2-1	TRBV30	9	NA	AWSPGTEAF
TRBJ1-5	TRBV12-5	15	NA	ASGSTTSGFQGQPQH
TRBJ1-5	TRBV5-1	18	TRBD1	ASSLGRRDRGVFRNQPQH
TRBJ2-7	TRBV4-1	13	NA	ASSQIEGGSYEQY
TRBJ1-1	TRBV27	11	NA	ASEPWGGTEAF
TRBJ2-7	TRBV27	15	NA	ASSPIPGRSYSYEQY
TRBJ1-1	TRBV6-5	13	NA	ASSYSLALETEAF
TRBJ1-4	TRBV5-1	14	TRBD1	ASSRGTGGHYEKLF
TRBJ2-3	TRBV19	13	NA	ASSVTSSSTDTQY
TRBJ2-1	TRBV6-5	9	NA	ASSSPREQF
TRBJ2-7	TRBV6-4	11	NA	ASSVSGGYEQY
TRBJ1-1	TRBV5-5	14	TRBD1	ASSSIPDRAGTEAF
TRBJ1-4	TRBV7-9	17	NA	ASSSPLGGRVGTNEKLF
TRBJ2-1	TRBV7-9	13	TRBD2	ASSLRTSGSNEQF
TRBJ2-1	TRBV27	13	TRBD2	ASSPRSGKGDEQF
TRBJ2-1	TRBV13	11	NA	ASSSSVGDEQF
TRBJ2-1	TRBV7-8	13	NA	ASRHNPARRDEQF
TRBJ2-3	TRBV18	13	TRBD1	ASSPTRGSTDTQY
TRBJ2-7	TRBV27	12	TRBD2	ASSPGTSGDQQY
TRBJ2-5	TRBV7-2	10	NA	ASSLAPQGPD
TRBJ2-7	TRBV5-4	12	NA	ASSFSSGSYEQY
TRBJ2-3	TRBV10-2	16	TRBD2	ASSTLAGAAFSTDTQY
TRBJ1-4	TRBV4-1	14	NA	ASSQEPGVDNEKLF
TRBJ2-7	TRBV4-3	15	TRBD2	ASSQEVMGGRAYEQY
TRBJ1-5	TRBV9	12	NA	ASSPTGGNQPQH
TRBJ1-4	TRBV7-9	14	TRBD1	ASSPPGTGINEKLF
TRBJ2-7	TRBV27	11	NA	ASSLDRLNEQY